This T cell receptor beta chain was obtained from a study of T cell clonotyping in hematopoietic cell transplantation. Study outcomes and limitations: At the given depth, recipient repertoires were over 97% de novo clonotypes. CD4 and CD8 repertoire contributions could not be separated without sorting.

Some clones are missing from TCRdb's copy, which holds only in-frame ones; the method was immunoSEQ multiplex PCR. Of thousands of clones in the sample, 65% to 90% were seen once. Recipients were bled about 28 days pretransplant and at posttransplant days 30, 100, 180. Trimming took off 7 bases at V and 1 base at J, with 13 bases between the two ends. The CDR3 has 14 amino acids. CDR1 and CDR2 from the germline V gene are MDHEN and SYDVKM. In this sample, this clone turned up a few times. Its antigen remains unidentified. J is TRBJ1-1 and V is TRBV28; no firm D call. This TCR was recovered from a female patient between 30 and 45 years old who had an allogeneic stem cell transplant, so the T cells may come from the graft donor. Some clones in this sample may be carry-over from other donors' samples. The source was PBMCs, collected 180 days after allogeneic stem cell transplant. The CDR3 bases are TGTGCCAGCACAAGGGTCCGAGGGAACACTGAAGCTTTCTTT. The encoded protein is CASTRVRGNTEAFF.